The 23 T cell receptor beta chains listed next were all sequenced from one sample in a study of blood T cell repertoires in COVID-19. Assay: immunoSEQ multiplex PCR; the TCRdb copy retains only in-frame clones and omits some. The data show 130,000 to 150,000 clones, about nine tenths seen once. The sequencing input was peripheral blood. The receptors stem from a man between 45 and 60 years old with active or convalescent COVID-19.

This clone was found once. The chain uses TRBV20-1 and TRBJ2-2; D gene ambiguous. The CDR3 consists of 11 residues. Germline CDR1 and CDR2: DFQATT and SNEGSKA (reference sequence). With 3 bases removed from V and 11 bases from J, the gap between germline ends came to 10 bases. The CDR3 DNA follows: TGCAGTGCTAGCCCTATATCAGAGCTGTTTTTT. Protein: CSASPISELFF.

V gene TRBV7-9 combines with J gene TRBJ2-7; the match to TRBD1 covers 9 bases. V was pared by 0 bases and J by 3 bases, with 3 bases of the junction left unmatched. The CDR3 consists of 15 residues. In germline, CDR1 is SEHNR, CDR2 FQNEAQ (reference sequence). CDR3 nucleotide sequence: TGTGCCAGCAGCTTAGCTGGGACAGGGAACTACGAGCAGTACTTC. This sequence encodes CASSLAGTGNYEQYF.

This clone was found once. V and J are TRBV27 and TRBJ2-5; a possible D gene is TRBD2 (5 bases). Germline CDR1 is MNHEY and CDR2 is SMNVEV (reference sequence). This CDR3 comprises 15 residues. The germline V and J ends were trimmed by 3 bases and 3 bases, with 14 bases remaining between them. CDR3 sequence (DNA): TGTGCCAGCAGTTTGGGTAGCGCACGAAAAGAGACCCAGTACTTC. Encoded protein: CASSLGSARKETQYF.

The gene calls are TRBV7-9 and TRBJ2-1; 8 bases match TRBD1. The CDR3 contains 15 residues. J was trimmed by 8 bases and V by 1 base; bases with no gene match: 7. The germline gives CDR1 SEHNR, CDR2 FQNEAQ (reference sequence). CDR3 amino acids: CASSLGQGARDEQFF. The CDR3 nucleotides are TGTGCCAGCAGCTTAGGGCAGGGGGCGCGGGATGAGCAGTTCTTC.

V gene TRBV19 combines with J gene TRBJ2-1; 8 nucleotides match TRBD2. The junction had 12 bases not matched to a gene; V was cut back by 6 bases and J by 8 bases. Germline loops: CDR1 LNHDA, CDR2 SQIVND (reference sequence). CDR3 length: 15 amino acids. The CDR3 DNA reads as TGTGCCAGTAGCCTACTTCCTGGGACTAGGTATGAGCAGTTCTTC. Its protein product is CASSLLPGTRYEQFF.

The chain is built from TRBV20-1 and TRBJ1-5; a possible D gene is TRBD1 (6 bases). Germline loops: CDR1 DFQATT, CDR2 SNEGSKA (reference sequence). This CDR3 is built from 13 residues. Deletions cut 3 bases from V and 1 base from J, with 7 bases between. CDR3 DNA: TGCAGTGCTAGTCAGGGGAGCAATCAGCCCCAGCATTTT. It encodes CSASQGSNQPQHF.

The J gene is TRBJ2-7, the V gene TRBV19; 14 bases are a match to TRBD2. CDR3 length: 16 residues. Germline V CDR1 and CDR2: LNHDA, SQIVND (reference sequence). V was pared by 4 bases and J by 0 bases, with 2 bases of the junction left unmatched. The CDR3 sequence is CASSRGTSGGSYEQYF. CDR3 in DNA: TGTGCCAGTAGTAGAGGGACTAGCGGGGGCTCCTACGAGCAGTACTTC.

In DNA form, the CDR3 reads TGTGCCAGCAGCCAATGGGACAAGAAGCCCTACGAGCAGTACTTC. This encodes CASSQWDKKPYEQYF. The chain uses TRBV3-1 (or the pseudogene TRBV3-2) and TRBJ2-7; tentatively, D is TRBD1 (6 bases). V was clipped by 2 bases and J by 2 bases, with 13 bases between them. CDR3 length equals 15 residues. CDR1 is LGHDT, CDR2 YNNKEL, per germline (reference sequence).

This chain uses TRBV28 with TRBJ2-3; D remains ambiguous. Germline-derived CDR1 and CDR2 are MDHEN and SYDVKM. The CDR3 sequence is 12 residues long. Trimming pared 8 bases from V and 2 bases from J, leaving 8 bases between. The CDR3 nucleotides read TGTGCCAGCGGCGCGGACACAGATACGCAGTATTTT. Translation: CASGADTDTQYF.

The chain links TRBV30 to TRBJ1-6, with a weak D call TRBD1 (5 bases). The germline gives CDR1 GTSNPN, CDR2 SVGIG (reference sequence). V dropped 3 bases and J dropped 7 bases, with 13 bases sitting between them. The CDR3 runs 14 residues. CDR3 in amino acids: CAWSSGSTNSPLHF. The CDR3 bases are TGTGCCTGGAGCTCAGGGTCGACAAATTCACCCCTCCACTTT.

This sequence joins TRBV4-1 and TRBJ1-1; TRBD1 agrees at 7 bases. J gave up 5 bases and V 5 bases, and 8 bases lay outside the gene matches. Germline lookup yields CDR1 MGHRA and CDR2 YSYEKL. The CDR3 sequence is 14 residues long. CDR3 amino acids: CASSVTGKNTEAFF. CDR3 nucleotides: TGCGCCAGCAGCGTGACAGGGAAGAATACTGAAGCTTTCTTT.

The chain carries TRBV7-7 and TRBJ2-2, with 8 bases lining up with TRBD1. Germline V gives CDR1 SSHAT, CDR2 FNYEAQ (reference sequence). This CDR3 has 12 amino acids. CDR3 bases: TGTGCAGCAGGGGGCCGGCCAGGGGAGCTGTTTTTT. Translation gives CAAGGRPGELFF.

The gene calls are TRBV19 and TRBJ1-5, with no clear D. The CDR3 consists of 14 residues. Per germline, CDR1 LNHDA and CDR2 SQIVND (reference sequence). Trimming took off 1 base at V and 4 bases at J, with 8 bases between the two ends. The CDR3 region is CASSIGRPNQPQHF. CDR3 DNA sequence: TGTGCCAGTAGTATAGGCAGGCCTAATCAGCCCCAGCATTTT.

J is TRBJ2-5 and V is TRBV6-2 or TRBV6-3, with 11 bases matching TRBD2. CDR1 is MNHEY, CDR2 SVGEGT, per germline. The CDR3 contains 17 residues. J was trimmed by 3 bases and V by 6 bases; bases with no gene match: 12. The CDR3 DNA sequence: TGTGCCAGCAGCCGCCAAATAGCGGGAGGGCCGAAAGAGACCCAGTACTTC. This translates into CASSRQIAGGPKETQYF.

The chain employs TRBV24-1 and TRBJ2-3; D perhaps matches TRBD2 (5 bases). The ends were cut back, 5 bases at V and 6 bases at J, with 14 bases in the middle. The CDR3 covers 14 residues. The V gene's germline CDR1 is KGHDR and CDR2 SFDVKD. CDR3 region: CATSVEGDGDTQYF. CDR3 in DNA: TGTGCCACCAGTGTTGAGGGAGACGGGGATACGCAGTATTTT.

The gene calls are TRBV5-5 and TRBJ2-7; 11 bases fit TRBD2. J gave up 5 bases and V 0 bases, and 4 bases lay outside the gene matches. CDR3 length: 15 residues. Germline CDR1 reads SGHKS; CDR2 reads YYEKEE (reference sequence). The CDR3, as DNA: TGTGCCAGCAGCTTGGCCTTAGCGGGAGGGCACGAGCAGTACTTC. This encodes CASSLALAGGHEQYF.

The genes are TRBV27 and TRBJ1-1, with D possibly matching TRBD1 (5 bases). The CDR3 totals 13 residues. V was clipped by 6 bases and J by 7 bases, with 15 bases between them. Germline assignment: CDR1 MNHEY and CDR2 SMNVEV (reference sequence). In DNA form, the CDR3 reads TGTGCCAGCAGGGATGGGGGGAGAGTTGAAGCTTTCTTT. This encodes CASRDGGRVEAFF.

This clone is a singleton in its sample. J is TRBJ2-7 and V is TRBV19, with 9 bases lining up with TRBD2. J was trimmed by 2 bases and V by 1 base; bases with no gene match: 3. This CDR3 spans 15 amino acids. The germline CDR1 and CDR2 sequences are LNHDA and SQIVND (reference sequence). The CDR3, as DNA: TGTGCCAGTAGTATAGGGCTAGCGGGACCCTACGAGCAGTACTTC. It translates to CASSIGLAGPYEQYF.

The genes are TRBV19 and TRBJ1-3; possibly TRBD1 for D (5 bases). Looked up from germline, CDR1 is LNHDA and CDR2 is SQIVND (reference sequence). CDR3 length: 15 amino acids. V dropped 8 bases and J dropped 0 bases, with 14 bases sitting between them. The CDR3 here is CASQGATSSGNTIYF. CDR3 DNA sequence: TGTGCCAGTCAGGGCGCTACGAGCTCTGGAAACACCATATATTTT.

This clone was seen only once. This sequence joins TRBV29-1 and TRBJ1-1; D remains unclear. V lost 4 bases, J lost 2 bases, and 11 bases lay in between. This CDR3 comprises 13 residues. The V gene's germline CDR1 is SQVTM and CDR2 ANQGSEA. CDR3 loop: CSVGAALNTEAFF. The CDR3 region has the DNA TGCAGCGTTGGGGCAGCTTTAAACACTGAAGCTTTCTTT.

There are a few counts of this clone. The V gene is TRBV18, the J gene TRBJ2-1, with 8 bases identical to TRBD2. Trimming cost V 1 base and J 10 bases; bases outside gene matches: 9. This CDR3 is 15 amino acids long. CDR1 is KGHSH, CDR2 LQKENI, per germline. CDR3 protein: CASSPRSGRAGEQFF. The CDR3 nucleotides read TGTGCCAGCTCACCACGCAGCGGGAGAGCGGGGGAGCAGTTCTTC.

This chain links TRBV7-2 with TRBJ1-5, with unresolved D. With 0 bases removed from V and 3 bases from J, the gap between germline ends came to 9 bases. The germline gives CDR1 SGHTA, CDR2 FQGNSA. The CDR3 length is 15 residues. CDR3 DNA: TGTGCCAGCAGCTTAGCAGGACTTGACAATCAGCCCCAGCATTTT. Protein product: CASSLAGLDNQPQHF.

V is TRBV6-6 and J is TRBJ1-5, with TRBD1 matching over 10 bases. V was clipped by 8 bases and J by 4 bases; unmatched bases: 5. The CDR3 spans 14 residues. Per the germline V gene, CDR1 is MNHNY and CDR2 is SVGAGI (reference sequence). The CDR3 nucleotides read TGTGCCAGCCGGACAGGGGGGGAGAATCAGCCCCAGCATTTT. The encoded protein is CASRTGGENQPQHF.